These 18 T cell receptor beta chains share one sample of origin, sequenced in a study of CD8+ T cells in alopecia areata. The treatment was: oral pan-JAK inhibitor, 5-10 mg twice daily. RNA was extracted and reverse transcribed into cDNA as the sequencing template. Clones were sequenced by immunoSEQ multiplex PCR, and TCRdb holds only the in-frame ones, with some missing. The table shows 150,000 to 200,000 clones, with roughly 70% occurring only once. The source was CD4+ T cells sorted from blood, collected between weeks 49 and 50, from a patient treated with tofacitinib. The receptors stem from a human donor with alopecia areata.

This clone appeared a few times. V usage is TRBV4-3 and J usage is TRBJ2-2, with D possibly TRBD1 on 5 matching bases. V was clipped by 1 base and J by 5 bases, with 11 bases between them. Germline V lookup: CDR1 LGHNA, CDR2 YSLEER. The CDR3 totals 15 residues. The CDR3 DNA reads as TGCGCCAGCAGCCAAGCGACAGACAAGACCGGGGAGCTGTTTTTT. Amino acids: CASSQATDKTGELFF.

This clone has a handful of counts. The gene calls are TRBV7-6 and TRBJ2-3; the match to TRBD1 covers 8 bases. Germline trimming cut 5 bases from V and 0 bases from J; bases unmatched to any gene: 7. This CDR3 contains 16 residues. The V gene's germline CDR1 is SGHVS and CDR2 FNYEAQ. CDR3 nucleotides: TGTGCCAGCAGCGTACGGGACAGGCCTAGCACAGATACGCAGTATTTT. It specifies CASSVRDRPSTDTQYF.

The V call is TRBV27, the J call TRBJ1-5; D remains unclear. Per the germline V gene, CDR1 is MNHEY and CDR2 is SMNVEV (reference sequence). This CDR3 has 14 residues. Trimming took off 3 bases at V and 3 bases at J, with 9 bases between the two ends. The CDR3 region is CASSFFVFNQPQHF. CDR3 in DNA: TGTGCCAGCAGTTTCTTCGTGTTCAATCAGCCCCAGCATTTT.

The V gene is TRBV23-1, the J gene TRBJ2-1, with D perhaps matching TRBD1 (7 bases). TRBV23-1 is flagged as an ORF with uncertain function. V was trimmed by 11 bases and J by 3 bases, leaving 14 bases between them. The CDR3 contains 13 residues. The CDR3 bases are TGCGCCGTCTACAGGGGAGGCTACAATGAGCAGTTCTTC. It encodes CAVYRGGYNEQFF.

The genes are TRBV30 and TRBJ1-1; D call uncertain. V shed 5 bases and J shed 2 bases, with 15 bases lying between them. From germline, CDR1 is GTSNPN and CDR2 SVGIG (reference sequence). This CDR3 has 14 amino acids. CDR3 in amino acids: CAWDLLPLNTEAFF. The CDR3 DNA is TGTGCCTGGGACCTTCTCCCTTTAAACACTGAAGCTTTCTTT.

V usage is TRBV30 and J usage is TRBJ1-2; the D is unclear. This CDR3 spans 14 amino acids. Germline-derived CDR1 and CDR2 are GTSNPN and SVGIG (reference sequence). Trimming took 0 bases from V and 6 from J, leaving 14 bases between them. CDR3 DNA: TGTGCCTGGAGTGTAAATACGGGTGGCGATGGCTACACCTTC. Protein product: CAWSVNTGGDGYTF. Supplemented by reference TRBV30 and TRBJ1-2, the full variable domain reads SQTIHQWPATLVQPVGSPLSLECTVEGTSNPNLYWYRQAAGRGLQLLFYSVGIGQISSEVPQNLSASRPQDRQFILSSKKLLLSDSGFYLCAWSVNTGGDGYTFGSGTRLTVV.

The chain has TRBV5-1 and TRBJ2-1; D remains ambiguous. Germline assignment: CDR1 SGHRS and CDR2 YFSETQ. This CDR3 region has 13 residues. The V and J ends lost 5 bases and 9 bases respectively, with 15 bases between them. CDR3 sequence: CASSPPSGLEQFF. CDR3 DNA: TGCGCCAGCAGTCCCCCGAGTGGTCTTGAGCAGTTCTTC. Supplemented by reference TRBV5-1 and TRBJ2-1, the full variable domain reads KAGVTQTPRYLIKTRGQQVTLSCSPISGHRSVSWYQQTPGQGLQFLFEYFSETQRNKGNFPGRFSGRQFSNSRSEMNVSTLELGDSALYLCASSPPSGLEQFFGPGTRLTVL.

This clone was counted only a few times. The genes are TRBV9 and TRBJ2-2, with 12 bases that match TRBD2. V was clipped by 2 bases and J by 5 bases; unmatched bases: 1. The CDR3 covers 15 residues. Looked up from germline, CDR1 is SGDLS and CDR2 is YYNGEE. Here the CDR3 DNA reads TGTGCCAGCAGCGTTGGACTAGCGGGGACCGGGGAGCTGTTTTTT. This translates into CASSVGLAGTGELFF.

The chain joins TRBV12-5 to TRBJ1-1; D ambiguous. V lost 1 base, J lost 1 base, and 7 bases lay in between. Germline loops: CDR1 LGHNT, CDR2 FRNRAP. The CDR3 is 14 amino acids. CDR3 region: CASGLGSGNTEAFF. DNA for the CDR3: TGTGCTAGTGGTTTGGGTTCGGGGAACACTGAAGCTTTCTTT. Combining the CDR3 with reference TRBV12-5 and TRBJ1-1 gives the whole variable domain DARVTQTPRHKVTEMGQEVTMRCQPILGHNTVFWYRQTMMQGLELLAYFRNRAPLDDSGMPKDRFSAEMPDATLATLKIQPSEPRDSAVYFCASGLGSGNTEAFFGQGTRLTVV.

The rearrangement links TRBV10-1 to TRBJ2-7, with D possibly matching TRBD1 (5 bases). In germline, CDR1 is WNHNN, CDR2 SYGVQD (reference sequence). The CDR3 runs to 15 residues. The V gene lost 8 bases and the J gene lost 3 bases, with 20 bases spanning the gap. CDR3 amino acids: CASVDQGTRGYEQYF. The CDR3 DNA follows: TGCGCCAGCGTAGACCAGGGAACTCGAGGCTACGAGCAGTACTTC.

The chain employs TRBV29-1 and TRBJ1-1; D remains ambiguous. Trimming removed 4 bases from V and 5 bases from J, with 5 bases in between. The CDR3 is made up of 10 amino acids. In germline, CDR1 is SQVTM, CDR2 ANQGSEA. The DNA for the CDR3 is TGCAGCGTTGTATGGACTGAAGCTTTCTTT. It specifies CSVVWTEAFF.

The chain carries TRBV29-1 and TRBJ2-5, with a possible D match to TRBD2 (5 bases). Between the trimmed V and J ends, which lost 8 bases and 2 bases, there was a span of 12 bases. The CDR3 consists of 12 residues. Looked up from germline, CDR1 is SQVTM and CDR2 is ANQGSEA. The DNA for the CDR3 is TGCAGCTCGGGCCGGGGTCAAGAGACCCAGTACTTC. Amino acids: CSSGRGQETQYF.

This clone has just a few counts. The chain links TRBV14 to TRBJ2-3, with D tentatively TRBD1 (5 bases). Germline CDR1 and CDR2: SGHDN and FVKESK. Trimming left V 1 base short and J 7 bases short, with 9 bases between. This CDR3 spans 13 amino acids. The CDR3 nucleotides read TGTGCCAGCAGCCAAGTAAGGGGATATACGCAGTATTTT. Translating it yields CASSQVRGYTQYF. The whole variable domain, filled in from reference TRBV14 and TRBJ2-3, reads EAGVTQFPSHSVIEKGQTVTLRCDPISGHDNLYWYRRVMGKEIKFLLHFVKESKQDESGMPNNRFLAERTGGTYSTLKVQPAELEDSGVYFCASSQVRGYTQYFGPGTRLTVL.

As concerns this clone: Distinct nucleotide sequences in the sample also encode this CDR3. This chain connects TRBV29-1 to TRBJ1-1; 7 bases fit TRBD1. CDR3 size: 13 residues. With V trimmed by 6 bases and J by 1 base, 5 bases remained unmatched. CDR1 SQVTM and CDR2 ANQGSEA come from the germline V gene. The CDR3 DNA is TGCAGCGTCGTCGGACAGGAGAACACTGAAGCTTTCTTT. Encoded protein: CSVVGQENTEAFF.

The chain employs TRBV19 and TRBJ2-7; the match to TRBD1 covers 8 bases. Per germline, CDR1 LNHDA and CDR2 SQIVND (reference sequence). The CDR3 loop spans 14 amino acids. The junction had 7 bases not matched to a gene; V was cut back by 6 bases and J by 3 bases. The CDR3 DNA is TGTGCCAGTAGAAGAACAGGGGGGATCTACGAGCAGTACTTC. The encoded protein is CASRRTGGIYEQYF.

This chain connects TRBV7-2 to TRBJ2-3; 9 bases fit TRBD1. Per the germline V gene, CDR1 is SGHTA and CDR2 is FQGNSA. The trim removed 5 bases at V and 2 bases at J, leaving 8 bases unmatched. This CDR3 is built from 16 residues. CDR3 in DNA: TGTGCCAGCAGCCCCGGGACAGGGCTTATCACAGATACGCAGTATTTT. This codes for CASSPGTGLITDTQYF.

The J gene is TRBJ2-7, the V gene TRBV18; D uncertain. This CDR3 contains 14 residues. Germline CDR1 KGHSH, CDR2 LQKENI. Trimming shortened V by 0 bases and J by 0 bases, and 6 bases separated the two germline ends. This CDR3 is CASSPPRSSYEQYF. CDR3 coding DNA: TGTGCCAGCTCACCACCTCGGAGCTCCTACGAGCAGTACTTC.

The rearrangement joins TRBV2 to TRBJ1-4; 8 nucleotides align to TRBD1. The germline CDR1 and CDR2 sequences are SNHLY and FYNNEI. Unmatched junction bases numbered 11, after V lost 7 bases and J lost 4 bases. This CDR3 is built from 16 residues. CDR3 region: CASTKTSGGINEKLFF. CDR3 coding DNA: TGTGCCAGCACCAAAACTTCAGGGGGCATTAATGAAAAACTGTTTTTT.